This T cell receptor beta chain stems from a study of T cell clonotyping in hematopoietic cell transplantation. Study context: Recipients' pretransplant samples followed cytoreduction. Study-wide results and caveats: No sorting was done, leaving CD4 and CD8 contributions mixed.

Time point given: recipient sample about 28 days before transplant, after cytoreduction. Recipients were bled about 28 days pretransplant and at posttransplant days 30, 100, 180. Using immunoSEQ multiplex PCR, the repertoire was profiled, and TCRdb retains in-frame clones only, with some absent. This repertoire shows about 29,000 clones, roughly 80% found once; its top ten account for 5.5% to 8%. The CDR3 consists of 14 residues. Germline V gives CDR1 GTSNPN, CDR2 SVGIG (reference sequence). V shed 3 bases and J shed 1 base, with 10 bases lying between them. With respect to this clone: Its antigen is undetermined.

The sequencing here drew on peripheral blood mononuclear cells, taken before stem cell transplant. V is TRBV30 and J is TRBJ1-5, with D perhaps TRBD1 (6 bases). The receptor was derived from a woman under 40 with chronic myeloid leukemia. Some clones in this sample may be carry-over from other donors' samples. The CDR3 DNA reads TGTGCCTGGAGAGAAGGACAGAGCAATCAGCCCCAGCATTTT. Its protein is CAWREGQSNQPQHF.